The 19 T cell receptor beta chains below all came from one sample that was sequenced in a study of blood T cell repertoires in COVID-19. Only in-frame clones appear in the TCRdb table, and some are missing; sequencing was by immunoSEQ multiplex PCR. The sample shows some 270,000 clones, around 88% of them seen only once. Sequencing was performed on peripheral blood. These receptor sequences come from a man younger than 40 with acute or convalescent COVID-19.

This chain uses TRBV9 with TRBJ1-6; weak D call: TRBD1 (5 bases). From germline, CDR1 is SGDLS and CDR2 YYNGEE. This CDR3 has 14 amino acids. The V end was cut by 0 bases, the J end by 9 bases, with 10 bases between. The CDR3 loop reads CASSVGGVRSPLHF. Here the CDR3 DNA reads TGTGCCAGCAGCGTAGGGGGGGTGCGTTCACCCCTCCACTTT.

The V gene is TRBV9, the J gene TRBJ2-7, with 7 bases matching TRBD1. Looked up from germline, CDR1 is SGDLS and CDR2 is YYNGEE. The ends lost 3 bases at V and 2 bases at J; junction bases unmatched: 5. This CDR3 is built from 14 residues. The CDR3 DNA reads TGTGCCAGCAGCGCCTATGGACAGGCCTACGAGCAGTACTTC. Its translation is CASSAYGQAYEQYF.

The rearrangement links TRBV7-9 to TRBJ2-1, with no clear D. The V end lost 5 bases, the J end lost 8 bases, and 13 bases lay between the germline ends. Germline V gene lookup returns CDR1 SEHNR and CDR2 FQNEAQ (reference sequence). This CDR3 has 13 residues. DNA for the CDR3: TGTGCCAGCAGCAAATTGACATGGCATGAGCAGTTCTTC. It translates to CASSKLTWHEQFF.

The chain joins TRBV18 to TRBJ1-5, with D uncertain. The CDR3 totals 15 residues. Germline loops: CDR1 KGHSH, CDR2 LQKENI. Trimming shortened V by 2 bases and J by 4 bases, and 12 bases separated the two germline ends. The chain's CDR3 is CASSPDRRENQPQHF. The CDR3 DNA is TGTGCCAGCTCACCAGACCGCCGGGAAAATCAGCCCCAGCATTTT.

The CDR3: CAWSPTGTGVQPQHF. The CDR3 DNA follows: TGTGCCTGGAGTCCAACCGGGACAGGGGTCCAGCCCCAGCATTTT. The chain employs TRBV30 and TRBJ1-5; 10 positions match TRBD1. J gave up 7 bases and V 2 bases, and 8 bases lay outside the gene matches. Looked up from germline, CDR1 is GTSNPN and CDR2 is SVGIG (reference sequence). CDR3 size: 15 residues.

The chain uses TRBV9 and TRBJ2-1, with TRBD2 as a possible D gene (7 bases). Trimming pared 0 bases from V and 9 bases from J, leaving 13 bases between. Per the germline V gene, CDR1 is SGDLS and CDR2 is YYNGEE. This CDR3 is 14 amino acids long. The CDR3 reads CASSVDPGGGEQFF. Here the CDR3 DNA reads TGTGCCAGCAGCGTAGACCCGGGGGGCGGTGAGCAGTTCTTC.

The chain recombines TRBV6-6 with TRBJ2-1, with 10 positions matching TRBD2. The CDR3 spans 14 residues. Trimming took 7 bases from V and 9 from J; bases not matched to a gene: 9. Per the germline V gene, CDR1 is MNHNY and CDR2 is SVGAGI (reference sequence). The CDR3 DNA reads TGTGCCAGCATCAAGCGGGGGGGCCACGGTGAGCAGTTCTTC. This encodes CASIKRGGHGEQFF.

V usage is TRBV28 and J usage is TRBJ2-5; D unresolved. Germline V CDR1 and CDR2: MDHEN, SYDVKM. V dropped 5 bases and J dropped 4 bases, with 11 bases sitting between them. CDR3 length equals 13 residues. The CDR3 region is CASSPPRPETQYF. The CDR3 DNA follows: TGTGCCAGCAGTCCCCCCAGGCCAGAGACCCAGTACTTC.

V usage is TRBV7-3 and J usage is TRBJ2-2, with D uncertain. This CDR3 spans 16 amino acids. V was pared by 0 bases and J by 5 bases, with 13 bases between. Looked up from germline, CDR1 is SGHTA and CDR2 is FQGTGA. As DNA, the CDR3 is TGTGCCAGCAGCTTAACGTTCCCCGCGGCTACCGGGGAGCTGTTTTTT. It encodes CASSLTFPAATGELFF.

The sample holds one count of this clone. The gene calls are TRBV29-1 and TRBJ2-1; a weak D match, TRBD2 (6 bases). The CDR3 is 14 amino acids. Germline CDR1 SQVTM, CDR2 ANQGSEA. Trimming stripped 5 bases from V and 0 bases from J, with 11 bases between. CDR3 loop: CSVRRGSSYNEQFF. The DNA for the CDR3 is TGCAGCGTTCGCCGGGGGAGCTCCTACAATGAGCAGTTCTTC.

The chain employs TRBV7-2 and TRBJ2-3, with 9 bases matching TRBD2. The CDR3 length is 17 residues. V lost 2 bases and J lost 3; bases outside the gene matches: 9. Germline V lookup: CDR1 SGHTA, CDR2 FQGNSA. The CDR3 protein is CASSLRLGLAGTDTQYF. In nucleotides, the CDR3 is TGTGCCAGCAGCTTAAGGTTGGGTCTAGCGGGGACAGATACGCAGTATTTT.

This clone was observed a single time. The chain couples TRBV7-8 to TRBJ1-1; 9 positions agree with TRBD1. The CDR3 totals 18 residues. Germline V gene lookup returns CDR1 SGHVS and CDR2 FQNEAQ. J lost 2 bases, V lost 2 bases, and 12 bases had no gene match. The chain's CDR3 is CASSLSSLWGQGNTEAFF. The CDR3 DNA is TGTGCCAGCAGCTTAAGCTCATTGTGGGGACAGGGTAACACTGAAGCTTTCTTT.

This sequence joins TRBV28 and TRBJ1-4; D possibly corresponds to TRBD1 (6 bases). The CDR3 sequence is 14 residues long. CDR1 and CDR2 (germline): MDHEN, SYDVKM. With 4 bases removed from V and 17 bases from J, the gap between germline ends came to 23 bases. CDR3 bases: TGTGCCAGCAGTTCCCACCCAACAGGGTCGGAGCTCTTTTTT. Its translation: CASSSHPTGSELFF.

The chain combines TRBV30 with TRBJ1-2; 8 positions agree with TRBD1. The ends lost 0 bases at V and 13 bases at J; junction bases unmatched: 10. The germline V gene encodes CDR1 GTSNPN and CDR2 SVGIG (reference sequence). This CDR3 comprises 13 residues. CDR3 sequence (DNA): TGTGCCTGGAGTGTACTATTAGGACAGGGTGGCACCTTC. Translation gives CAWSVLLGQGGTF. The full variable domain, its missing parts supplied by reference TRBV30 and TRBJ1-2, is SQTIHQWPATLVQPVGSPLSLECTVEGTSNPNLYWYRQAAGRGLQLLFYSVGIGQISSEVPQNLSASRPQDRQFILSSKKLLLSDSGFYLCAWSVLLGQGGTFGSGTRLTVV.

In this sample, this clone turned up a few times. CDR3 DNA sequence: TGTGCCAGCAGAAACAGGGGGGAAGGGTGGGGCCATGGCTACACCTTC. Encoded protein: CASRNRGEGWGHGYTF. The rearrangement links TRBV28 to TRBJ1-2, with TRBD1 matching 8 bases. J lost 6 bases, V lost 6 bases, and 15 bases had no gene match. This CDR3 is 16 amino acids long. Germline lookup yields CDR1 MDHEN and CDR2 SYDVKM.

This chain joins TRBV18 and TRBJ1-2, with D tentatively TRBD1 (5 bases). V lost 3 bases to trimming and J lost 1 base, with 18 bases between them. The germline V gene has CDR1 KGHSH and CDR2 LQKENI. This CDR3 comprises 17 residues. The CDR3 sequence is CASSPTPPGGSNYGYTF. The CDR3 DNA sequence: TGTGCCAGCTCACCCACCCCACCGGGGGGAAGTAACTATGGCTACACCTTC. Full variable domain (rest looked up from reference TRBV18 and TRBJ1-2): NAGVMQNPRHLVRRRGQEARLRCSPMKGHSHVYWYRQLPEEGLKFMVYLQKENIIDESGMPKERFSAEFPKEGPSILRIQQVVRGDSAAYFCASSPTPPGGSNYGYTFGSGTRLTVV.

The chain joins TRBV7-9 to TRBJ1-2, with 7 nucleotides matching TRBD1. CDR3 length: 12 residues. Trimming removed 6 bases from V and 6 bases from J; junction bases left unmatched: 4. Looked up from germline, CDR1 is SEHNR and CDR2 is FQNEAQ (reference sequence). The CDR3 here is CASSPTGHGYTF. CDR3 nucleotides: TGTGCCAGCAGTCCGACAGGGCATGGCTACACCTTC. Based on the CDR3 plus reference TRBV7-9 and TRBJ1-2, the full variable domain is DTGVSQNPRHKITKRGQNVTFRCDPISEHNRLYWYRQTLGQGPEFLTYFQNEAQLEKSRLLSDRFSAERPKGSFSTLEIQRTEQGDSAMYLCASSPTGHGYTFGSGTRLTVV.

The V and J genes are TRBV28 and TRBJ2-7, with 8 bases fitting TRBD2. Germline values: CDR1 MDHEN, CDR2 SYDVKM. Trimming removed 7 bases from V and 2 bases from J; junction bases left unmatched: 7. CDR3 length equals 14 residues. The DNA of the CDR3 is TGTGCCAGCACCTCGGGAGGGCCCCCCTACGAGCAGTACTTC. It specifies CASTSGGPPYEQYF.

The chain employs TRBV5-4 and TRBJ2-3; TRBD1 agrees at 8 bases. This CDR3 has 14 amino acids. The ends lost 3 bases at V and 0 bases at J; junction bases unmatched: 0. Germline assignment: CDR1 SGHNT and CDR2 YYREEE (reference sequence). The CDR3 bases are TGTGCCAGCAGCTGGGACAGGAGCACAGATACGCAGTATTTT. It translates to CASSWDRSTDTQYF.